These T cell receptor beta chains were read from a single sample in a study of regulatory T cells in long-lasting Graves disease. TCRdb ran MiXCR on the multiplex PCR reads and lists one entry per CDR3 protein. The sample shows hundreds of thousands of distinct CDR3 sequences, about 15% of them seen only once. The same data also went into a second study, on T cells in Graves' hyperthyroidism and ophthalmopathy.

The starting material was peripheral blood mononuclear cells (PBMCs), obtained at new diagnosis, from a patient treated with antithyroid drugs. These receptors originate from a woman in her twenties or thirties with Graves disease. CDR3s include the opening cysteine and the closing phenylalanine or tryptophan. The D gene is left open where the match is weak. Not every row has a clone size; where given, it reads once, few, many or a size class.

V: TRBV10-1
D: NA
J: TRBJ2-2
size: many
DNA: TGCGCCAGCAGTGAGTGGCATGACGGGGAGCTGTTTTTT
CDR3: CASSEWHDGELFF

V: TRBV11-2
D: TRBD2
J: TRBJ2-1
size: few
DNA: TGTGCCAGCAGCATTTCAACAGCTAGCGGGAGAAATGAGCAGTTCTTC
CDR3: CASSISTASGRNEQFF

V: TRBV30
D: NA
J: TRBJ2-1
size: NA
DNA: TGTGCCTGGACGAGAGAGTTGTACGGTGAGCAGTTCTTC
CDR3: CAWTRELYGEQFF

V: TRBV2
D: TRBD2
J: TRBJ2-5
size: few
DNA: TGTGCCAGCAGGGGGGGGGGGTATGCACAAGAGACCCAGTACTTC
CDR3: CASRGGGYAQETQYF

V: TRBV6-1
D: NA
J: TRBJ2-4
size: NA
DNA: TGTGCCAGCAGTGAACCTAGAGGGACCCTAGCCAAAAACATTCAGTACTTC
CDR3: CASSEPRGTLAKNIQYF

V: TRBV5-4
D: NA
J: TRBJ2-7
size: few
DNA: TGTGCCAGCAGCTCCGGTGTAGGACCCTACGAGCAGTACTTC
CDR3: CASSSGVGPYEQYF

V: TRBV12-3/TRBV12-4
D: NA
J: TRBJ2-5
size: NA
DNA: TGTGCCAGCAGTTGGAGACAAGAGACCCAGTACTTC
CDR3: CASSWRQETQYF

V: TRBV19
D: NA
J: TRBJ1-1
size: NA
DNA: TGTGCCAGTAGTATGCCGCCGGAGAACACTGAAGCTTTCTTT
CDR3: CASSMPPENTEAFF

V: TRBV5-4
D: NA
J: TRBJ1-1
size: NA
DNA: TGTGCCAGCAGCTTGGAGCCCGGGAACACTGAAGCTTTCTTT
CDR3: CASSLEPGNTEAFF

V: TRBV7-9
D: TRBD2
J: TRBJ2-1
size: few
DNA: TGTGCCAGCAGCTCAAGGACTAGCGGAAACTCCTACAATGAGCAGTTCTTC
CDR3: CASSSRTSGNSYNEQFF

V: TRBV20-1
D: TRBD2
J: TRBJ2-1
size: many
DNA: TGCAGTGCTAGAGTCAGCGGGAGGTCCTACAATGAGCAGTTCTTC
CDR3: CSARVSGRSYNEQFF

V: TRBV7-2
D: NA
J: TRBJ2-5
size: many
DNA: TGTGCCAGCAGCTCGACTGGGGGGGCAAGCCCCCAGTACTTC
CDR3: CASSSTGGASPQYF

V: TRBV7-8
D: TRBD1
J: TRBJ1-5
size: NA
DNA: TGTGCCAGCAGCTTTTCCGGGACAGGGGGCGATAGCAATCAGCCCCAGCATTTT
CDR3: CASSFSGTGGDSNQPQHF

V: TRBV30
D: NA
J: TRBJ2-1
size: NA
DNA: TGTGCCTGGAGTGTGGGGACGGGGGTGAATGAGCAGTTCTTC
CDR3: CAWSVGTGVNEQFF

V: TRBV2
D: NA
J: TRBJ1-5
size: many
DNA: TGTGCCAGCAGCCCCCCAGGGTTCTATCAGCCCCAGCATTTT
CDR3: CASSPPGFYQPQHF

V: TRBV19
D: NA
J: TRBJ1-5
size: few
DNA: TGTGCCAGTAGTATTGGCCCTTATAGCAATCAGCCCCAGCATTTT
CDR3: CASSIGPYSNQPQHF

V: TRBV10-3
D: NA
J: TRBJ1-2
size: many
DNA: TGTGCCATCAGTGAAGGGACGTCCTTAGTTGGCTACACCTTC
CDR3: CAISEGTSLVGYTF

V: TRBV7-2
D: NA
J: TRBJ1-2
size: few
DNA: TGTGCCAGCAGCTTAGGGGGGCCCAAGGGCGGCTACACCTTC
CDR3: CASSLGGPKGGYTF

V: TRBV28
D: NA
J: TRBJ2-7
size: NA
DNA: TGTGCCAGCAGCCGAGCTGGGGCCTACGAGCAGTACTTC
CDR3: CASSRAGAYEQYF

V: TRBV3-1
D: TRBD1
J: TRBJ1-5
size: NA
DNA: TGTGCCAGCAGCCAAAGTTCACAGGGGGCGCAGCCCCAGCATTTT
CDR3: CASSQSSQGAQPQHF

V: TRBV28
D: NA
J: TRBJ2-1
size: few
DNA: TGTGCCAGCACTTTAGTAGGGACCTACAATGAGCAGTTCTTC
CDR3: CASTLVGTYNEQFF

V: TRBV28
D: NA
J: TRBJ1-1
size: many
DNA: TGTGCCAGCAGTCTCCACAGTGAAGCTTTCTTT
CDR3: CASSLHSEAFF

V: TRBV3-1
D: NA
J: TRBJ1-2
size: few
DNA: TGTGCCAGCAGCCAAGCGTCCGGGGGCTACACCTTC
CDR3: CASSQASGGYTF

V: TRBV7-9
D: NA
J: TRBJ2-7
size: NA
DNA: TGTGCCAGCAGCTTAAGGGCGGAAGCAGGTTGGTACGAGCAGTACTTC
CDR3: CASSLRAEAGWYEQYF

V: TRBV11-2
D: TRBD1
J: TRBJ1-4
size: NA
DNA: TGTGCCAGCAGCAATCAAGGGTCAGGGGGCTTAGAAAAACTGTTTTTT
CDR3: CASSNQGSGGLEKLFF

V: TRBV6-2/TRBV6-3
D: NA
J: TRBJ2-7
size: many
DNA: TGTGCCAGCAGCCTACAGGGCAGCTCCTACGAGCAGTACTTC
CDR3: CASSLQGSSYEQYF

V: TRBV28
D: NA
J: TRBJ1-5
size: few
DNA: TGTGCCAGCAGTAGAGATTTTCAGCCCCAGCATTTT
CDR3: CASSRDFQPQHF

V: TRBV5-1
D: NA
J: TRBJ2-3
size: few
DNA: TGCGCCACCCGAAATCGAGATACGCAGTATTTT
CDR3: CATRNRDTQYF

V: TRBV19
D: TRBD2
J: TRBJ2-1
size: NA
DNA: TGTGCCAGTACCCTCGGACTAGCATCCGCCAATGAGCAGTTCTTC
CDR3: CASTLGLASANEQFF